The 3 T cell receptor beta chains below were found in one sample sequenced in a study of blood T cell repertoires in COVID-19. The method was immunoSEQ multiplex PCR; TCRdb's version includes in-frame clones alone and lacks a portion of them. The data contain around 140,000 clones, roughly 84% of them singletons. Sequencing used peripheral blood. These receptor sequences come from a man aged 55 to 70 with active or convalescent COVID-19.

In regard to this clone: Sequence at one end of the junction differs from germline and may be a read error. The gene calls are TRBV12-3 or TRBV12-4 and TRBJ1-5; D unclear. This CDR3 has 13 residues. DNA of the CDR3: TGTGCCAGCCGTACGGGGTCCAATCAGCCCCAACATTTT. Protein product: CASRTGSNQPQHF.

The rearrangement uses TRBV7-2 and TRBJ1-5; possibly TRBD1 for D (5 bases). The CDR3 consists of 16 residues. CDR1 is SGHTA and CDR2 is FQGNSA in the germline V gene. V lost 0 bases and J lost 3, with 12 bases in between. The CDR3: CASSLAGGGVNQPQHF. The CDR3 DNA reads TGTGCCAGCAGCTTAGCGGGGGGAGGGGTCAATCAGCCCCAGCATTTT.

The chain combines TRBV19 with TRBJ1-2; perhaps TRBD1 as D (5 bases). Germline assignment: CDR1 LNHDA and CDR2 SQIVND (reference sequence). The V and J ends lost 4 bases and 8 bases respectively, with 17 bases between them. The CDR3 is 14 amino acids. CDR3 sequence: CASSTGGRGRGYTF. CDR3 nucleotide sequence: TGTGCCAGTAGTACGGGAGGGAGGGGCCGAGGCTACACCTTC.